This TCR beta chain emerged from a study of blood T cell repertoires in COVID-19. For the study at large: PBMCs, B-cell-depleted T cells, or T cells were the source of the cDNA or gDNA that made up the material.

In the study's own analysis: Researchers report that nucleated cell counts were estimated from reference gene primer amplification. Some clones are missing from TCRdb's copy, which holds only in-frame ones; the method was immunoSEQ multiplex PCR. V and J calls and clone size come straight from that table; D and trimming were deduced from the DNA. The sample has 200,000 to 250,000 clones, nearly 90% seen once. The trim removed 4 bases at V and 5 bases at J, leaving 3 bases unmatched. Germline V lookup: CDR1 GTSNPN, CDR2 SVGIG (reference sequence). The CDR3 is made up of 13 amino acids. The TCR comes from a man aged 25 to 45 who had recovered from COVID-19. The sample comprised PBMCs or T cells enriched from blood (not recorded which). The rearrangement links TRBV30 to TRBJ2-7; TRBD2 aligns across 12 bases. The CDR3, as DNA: TGTGCCTGGAAACTAGCGGGAGGTGACGAGCAGTACTTC. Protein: CAWKLAGGDEQYF.